This T cell receptor beta chain was sequenced in a study of T cells in Graves' hyperthyroidism and ophthalmopathy. Study information: Once the initial diagnosis was made, peripheral blood was obtained before any treatment.

This clonotype was detected ten times or more. Authors of the study amplified TCR beta CDR3 regions from RNA transcripts. Researchers ran a first-round RT-PCR on the TCR CDR3 using the HTBI primer set. TCRdb reanalysed the multiplex PCR reads using MiXCR and keeps one entry per CDR3 protein. The table has 350,000 to 400,000 distinct CDR3 sequences, 19% seen once; the top ten hold 3% to 4.5%. Calling Graves' hyperthyroidism stable meant ophthalmopathy did not progress within 18 months. Diagnoses were made from clinical symptoms, serum measures (thyroxine and TRAb), thyroid ultrasound and orbital computed tomography. The PBMCs had their origin in 10 ml of fresh peripheral blood. The sequenced sample was blood. The sequence came from a woman aged 18 to 35 with Graves' hyperthyroidism.

CDR3 in DNA: TGCGCCAGCAGCTTGGAGCACGATGGGACTGAAGCTTTCTTT. Protein sequence: CASSLEHDGTEAFF. The chain couples TRBV5-1 to TRBJ1-1; no definite D call. V was trimmed by 0 bases and J by 5 bases, leaving 11 bases between them. Germline V gene lookup returns CDR1 SGHRS and CDR2 YFSETQ. The CDR3 is 14 residues long.